This TCR beta chain was identified during a study of blood T cell repertoires in COVID-19. Across the whole study: T cells, B-cell-depleted T cells, or PBMCs provided the cDNA or gDNA that served as material.

A single count supports this clone. TCRdb's copy holds only in-frame clones and misses some; the assay was immunoSEQ multiplex PCR. The repertoire holds a few hundred thousand clones, about 89% seen once, with approximately 9.4% in the top ten. The sequence was obtained from a woman between 40 and 55 years old who had recovered from COVID-19. The sample taken for sequencing was PBMCs or T cells enriched from blood (not recorded which).

The CDR3, as DNA: TGTGCCAGCAGCGTAGGCGGAATTGGGGCCAACGTCCTGACTTTC. Translated: CASSVGGIGANVLTF. This rearrangement joins TRBV9 to TRBJ2-6; D is unresolved. V was trimmed by 0 bases and J by 3 bases, leaving 7 bases between them. Germline lookup yields CDR1 SGDLS and CDR2 YYNGEE. The CDR3 loop spans 15 amino acids. The whole variable domain, filled in from reference TRBV9 and TRBJ2-6, reads DSGVTQTPKHLITATGQRVTLRCSPRSGDLSVYWYQQSLDQGLQFLIQYYNGEERAKGNILERFSAQQFPDLHSELNLSSLELGDSALYFCASSVGGIGANVLTFGAGSRLTVL.